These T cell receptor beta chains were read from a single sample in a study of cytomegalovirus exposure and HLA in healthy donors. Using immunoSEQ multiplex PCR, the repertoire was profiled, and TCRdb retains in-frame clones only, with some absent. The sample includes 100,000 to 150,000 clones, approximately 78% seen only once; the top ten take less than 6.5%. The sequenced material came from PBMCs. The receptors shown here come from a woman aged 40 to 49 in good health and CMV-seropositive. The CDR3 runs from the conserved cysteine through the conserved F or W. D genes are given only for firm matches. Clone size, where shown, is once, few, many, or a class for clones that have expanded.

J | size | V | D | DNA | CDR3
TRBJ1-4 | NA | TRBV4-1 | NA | TGCGCCAGCAGCCAAGACCGAGTGGAGGGTCCACGGTCTAATGAAAAACTGTTTTTT | CASSQDRVEGPRSNEKLFF
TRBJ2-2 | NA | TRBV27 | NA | TGTGCCAGCAGTTTCTTAGCGGAAAACACCGGGGAGCTGTTTTTT | CASSFLAENTGELFF
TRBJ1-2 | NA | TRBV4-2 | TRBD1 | TGTGCCAGCAGCCAATCAGGAGGGACAGGTTTAATTAACTATGGCTACACCTTC | CASSQSGGTGLINYGYTF
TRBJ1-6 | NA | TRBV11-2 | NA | TGTGCCAGCAGCTTATTCCAGGAGGCTACTTATAATTCACCCCTCCACTTT | CASSLFQEATYNSPLHF
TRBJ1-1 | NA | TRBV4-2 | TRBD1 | TGTGCCAGCAGCCAAGGGCAGGGGGCCCTGAACACTGAAGCTTTCTTT | CASSQGQGALNTEAFF
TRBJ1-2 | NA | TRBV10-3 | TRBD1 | TGTGCCATCACTGGGACAGGGGACTATGGCTACACCTTC | CAITGTGDYGYTF
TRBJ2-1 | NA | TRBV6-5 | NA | TGTGCCAGCACTTTTATGTCCTACAATGAGCAGTTCTTC | CASTFMSYNEQFF
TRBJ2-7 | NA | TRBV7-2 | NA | TGTGCCAGCAGCTTTCCGCCGGGAACTTCCTACGAGCAGTACTTC | CASSFPPGTSYEQYF
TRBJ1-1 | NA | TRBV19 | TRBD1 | TGTGCCAGTGGGGGACAGGGGAACACTGAAGCTTTCTTT | CASGGQGNTEAFF
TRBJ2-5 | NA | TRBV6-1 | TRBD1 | TGTGCCAGCAAAGACAGGGGGCTCTTTATAGAGACCCAGTACTTC | CASKDRGLFIETQYF
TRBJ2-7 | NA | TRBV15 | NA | TGTGCCACCAGCGGGAGCGGATCTACCTACGAGCAGTACTTC | CATSGSGSTYEQYF
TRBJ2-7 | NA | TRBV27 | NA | TGTGCCAGCAGTATCGCTCCGACTAGGACTGCAAGCTACGAGCAGTACTTC | CASSIAPTRTASYEQYF
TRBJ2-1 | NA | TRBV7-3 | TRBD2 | TGTGCCAGCAGCCGGGGACTAGCGGGAGGGAATAATGAGCAGTTCTTC | CASSRGLAGGNNEQFF
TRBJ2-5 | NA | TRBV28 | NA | TGTGCCAGCGAGACTACCCGAGAGACCCAGTACTTC | CASETTRETQYF
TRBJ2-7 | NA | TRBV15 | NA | TGTGCCACCAGCAGAGCCCGAAGTAGCTTATCCTACGAGCAGTACTTC | CATSRARSSLSYEQYF
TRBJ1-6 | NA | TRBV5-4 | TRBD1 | TGTGCCAGCAGCTTAGACCGGGACAGAAATTCACCCCTCCACTTT | CASSLDRDRNSPLHF
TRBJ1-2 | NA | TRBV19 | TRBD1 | TGTGCCAGTATGAGGACAGGAAGCTATGGCTACACCTTC | CASMRTGSYGYTF
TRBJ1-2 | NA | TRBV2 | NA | TGTGCCAGCAGTGAACAGATTAACAACTATGGCTACACCTTC | CASSEQINNYGYTF
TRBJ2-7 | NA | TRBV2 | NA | TGTGCCAGCAGCTACGATTACGAGCAGTACTTC | CASSYDYEQYF
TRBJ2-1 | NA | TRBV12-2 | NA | TGTGCAAGTCGCCCTTTACCGCTACTAGCGGGAGGGTTAGACAATGAGCAGTTCTTC | CASRPLPLLAGGLDNEQFF
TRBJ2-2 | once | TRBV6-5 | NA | TGTGCCAGCAGTCGAGGCACCGGGGAGCTGTTTTTT | CASSRGTGELFF
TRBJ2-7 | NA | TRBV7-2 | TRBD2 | TGTGCCAGCAGCGAAGCGGGGGCGGCCTACGAGCAGTACTTC | CASSEAGAAYEQYF
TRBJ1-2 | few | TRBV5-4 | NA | TGTGCCAGCAGCTTGGGGCCGCTAGACGGCTACACCTTC | CASSLGPLDGYTF
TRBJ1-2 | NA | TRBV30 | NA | TGTGCCTGGAGTGATGGAGAGATCCGCTATGGCTACACCTTC | CAWSDGEIRYGYTF
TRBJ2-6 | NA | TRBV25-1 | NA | TGTGCCAGCAGTACCAAGCAGGGGCCCAACGTCCTGACTTTC | CASSTKQGPNVLTF
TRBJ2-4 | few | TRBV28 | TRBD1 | TGTGCCAGCAGTTTACCATTGGGGGGACAGGCGTTCCCTCTAGCCAAAAACATTCAGTACTTC | CASSLPLGGQAFPLAKNIQYF
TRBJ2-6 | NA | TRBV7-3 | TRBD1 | TGTGCCAGCAGCTTAAAAGGGACAGGAGACTCTGGGGCCAACGTCCTGACTTTC | CASSLKGTGDSGANVLTF
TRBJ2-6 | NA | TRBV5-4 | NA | TGTGCCAGCAGACCGGAGGGCTCTGGGGCCAACGTCCTGACTTTC | CASRPEGSGANVLTF
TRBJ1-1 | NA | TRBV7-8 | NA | TGTGCCAGCAGCCTTACAGGGCAGGGTGAAGCTTTCTTT | CASSLTGQGEAFF
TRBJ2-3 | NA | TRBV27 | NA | TGTGCCAGCAGTAACATTAGCGGACCCACAGATACGCAGTATTTT | CASSNISGPTDTQYF
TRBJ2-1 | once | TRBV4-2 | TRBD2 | TGTGCCAGCAGCGAGTCTAGCGGGGGCCGTGAGCAGTTCTTC | CASSESSGGREQFF
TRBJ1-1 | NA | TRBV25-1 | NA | TGTGCCAGCAGTACCGGGGGAATGAACACTGAAGCTTTCTTT | CASSTGGMNTEAFF
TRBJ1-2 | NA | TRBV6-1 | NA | TGTGCCACCACCAGCGAACCCCCCAGGGACTATGGCTACACCTTC | CATTSEPPRDYGYTF
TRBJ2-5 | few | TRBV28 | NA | TGTGCCAGCAGTTTAGTGGCACAAGAGACCCAGTACTTC | CASSLVAQETQYF
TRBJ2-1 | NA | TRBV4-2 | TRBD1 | TGTGCCAGCAGCCAAGCCCGGACAGGGGGCTATGGCTCCTACAATGAGCAGTTCTTC | CASSQARTGGYGSYNEQFF
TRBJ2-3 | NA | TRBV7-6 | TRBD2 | TGTGCCAGCAGTGGACTAGAATTTGGGGGAGATACGCAGTATTTT | CASSGLEFGGDTQYF
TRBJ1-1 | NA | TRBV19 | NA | TGTGCCAGTAGTTTCGGCACTGAAGCTTTCTTT | CASSFGTEAFF
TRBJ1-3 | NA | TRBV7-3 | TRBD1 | TGTGCCAGCAGCCCCACAGGGGGCTCTGGAAACACCATATATTTT | CASSPTGGSGNTIYF
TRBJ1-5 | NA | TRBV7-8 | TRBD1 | TGTGCCAGCAGCCCCTCACAGGGGCGGCAGCCCCAGCATTTT | CASSPSQGRQPQHF
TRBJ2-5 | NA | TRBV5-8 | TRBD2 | TGTGCCAGCACCCCACGACTAGCGGGAGCTCAAGAGACCCAGTACTTC | CASTPRLAGAQETQYF
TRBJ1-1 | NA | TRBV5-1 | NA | TGCGCCAGCAGCGCCGGGAGGGGATTGATGAACACTGAAGCTTTCTTT | CASSAGRGLMNTEAFF
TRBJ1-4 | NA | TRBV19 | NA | TGTGCCAGTAGTCCATTGGGGCAGGGAGGAAAACTGTTTTTT | CASSPLGQGGKLFF
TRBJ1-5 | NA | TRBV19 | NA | TGTGCCAGTACCTCAAGACAGACCTCTAGCAATCAGCCCCAGCATTTT | CASTSRQTSSNQPQHF
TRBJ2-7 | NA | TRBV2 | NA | TGTGCCAGCAAGGAAGGGGCGATACTTACCTACGAGCAGTACTTC | CASKEGAILTYEQYF
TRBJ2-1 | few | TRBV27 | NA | TGTGCCAGCAAGAGAGACAATGAGCAGTTCTTC | CASKRDNEQFF
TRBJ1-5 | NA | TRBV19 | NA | TGTGCCAGTAGTATAGTGGGAGGGGGACAGCCCCAGCATTTT | CASSIVGGGQPQHF
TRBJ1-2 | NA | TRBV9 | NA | TGTGCCAGCAGCGTAGAGTCCGGGGGAGGGCGATATGGCTACACCTTC | CASSVESGGGRYGYTF
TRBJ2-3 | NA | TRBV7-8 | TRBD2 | TGTGCCAGCAGCCCACTAGCGGGAGGGCCGGGAGATACGCAGTATTTT | CASSPLAGGPGDTQYF
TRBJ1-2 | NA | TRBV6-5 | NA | TGTGCCAGCAGTTACGACAGGACGAGTGGCTATGGCTACACCTTC | CASSYDRTSGYGYTF
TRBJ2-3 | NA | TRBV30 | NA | TGTGCCTGGAGTAAGGGGCGAGATACGCAGTATTTT | CAWSKGRDTQYF
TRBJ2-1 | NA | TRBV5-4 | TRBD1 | TGTGCCAGCAGCCCGGGGACAGTCTCCCATGAGCAGTTCTTC | CASSPGTVSHEQFF
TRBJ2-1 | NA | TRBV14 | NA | TGTGCCAGCAGCCCAAGATGGGAGGAGCAGTTCTTC | CASSPRWEEQFF
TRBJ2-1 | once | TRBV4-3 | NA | TGCGCCAGCAGCCAAGGGGCCGCCGGGACTTACTACAATGAGCAGTTCTTC | CASSQGAAGTYYNEQFF
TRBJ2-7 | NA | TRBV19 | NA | TGTGCCAGTAGTAAAGGACTAACCTACGAGCAGTACTTC | CASSKGLTYEQYF
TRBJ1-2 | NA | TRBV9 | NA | TGTGCCAGCAGCACCCGGGGAGGGTCTAACTATGGCTACACCTTC | CASSTRGGSNYGYTF
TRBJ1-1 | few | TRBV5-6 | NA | TGTGCCAGCAGCTCTACAGGGTGGAACACTGAAGCTTTCTTT | CASSSTGWNTEAFF